This T cell receptor beta chain comes out of a study of T cell changes during pregnancy in multiple sclerosis. The V gene end was trimmed by 6 bases and the J gene end by 0 bases; junction bases not matched to a gene: 3. The germline V gene has CDR1 SEHNR and CDR2 FQNEAQ (reference sequence). The CDR3 runs to 14 residues. Sequenced by immunoSEQ multiplex PCR; TCRdb stores in-frame clones only, minus some. The table records roughly 32,000 clones, about 88% of them present only once. This clone has only a few counts. Sequences were derived from CD4+ T cells from peripheral blood mononuclear cells, sampled in the second trimester of pregnancy. The chain is built from TRBV7-9 and TRBJ2-7; TRBD2 agrees at 9 bases. The clonotype originates from a female donor in good health, enrolled as a control in a pregnancy study. In nucleotides, the CDR3 is TGTGCCAGCAGTTGGACTAGCGACTCCTACGAGCAGTACTTC. Amino acids: CASSWTSDSYEQYF.